These 10 T cell receptor beta chains were sequenced from one sample in a study of blood T cell repertoires in COVID-19. The assay was immunoSEQ multiplex PCR, and TCRdb's table has in-frame clones only and misses some. The table lists some 350,000 clones, 87% of them singletons. The sequenced material came from PBMCs or T cells enriched from blood (not recorded which). These receptors all stem from a woman aged 25-40 years who had recovered from COVID-19.

The V call is TRBV28, the J call TRBJ1-4, with 8 bases that match TRBD1. This CDR3 is 14 amino acids long. J lost 2 bases, V lost 6 bases, and 2 bases had no gene match. The germline gives CDR1 MDHEN, CDR2 SYDVKM. The CDR3 coding sequence is TGTGCCAGCAGGCGACAGGGGACTAATGAAAAACTGTTTTTT. It yields the protein CASRRQGTNEKLFF. Drawing the rest from reference TRBV28 and TRBJ1-4, the complete variable domain is DVKVTQSSRYLVKRTGEKVFLECVQDMDHENMFWYRQDPGLGLRLIYFSYDVKMKEKGDIPEGYSVSREKKERFSLILESASTNQTSMYLCASRRQGTNEKLFFGSGTQLSVL.

The V call is TRBV7-9, the J call TRBJ1-6; 7 bases align to TRBD1. Germline trimming cut 5 bases from V and 10 bases from J; bases unmatched to any gene: 8. CDR3 length: 14 residues. Per the germline V gene, CDR1 is SEHNR and CDR2 is FQNEAQ (reference sequence). The CDR3 nucleotides are TGTGCCAGCAGCCGGGACAGTCTGGACTCACCCCTCCACTTT. Translating it yields CASSRDSLDSPLHF.

J is TRBJ2-2 and V is TRBV2; 11 positions agree with TRBD2. CDR3 length: 15 amino acids. J lost 1 base, V lost 7 bases, and 2 bases had no gene match. From germline, CDR1 is SNHLY and CDR2 FYNNEI. The CDR3 loop is CASNGLAGNTGELFF. DNA of the CDR3: TGTGCCAGCAACGGACTAGCGGGGAACACCGGGGAGCTGTTTTTT.

V and J are TRBV6-5 and TRBJ2-1; 7 bases align to TRBD2. This CDR3 region has 16 residues. CDR1 MNHEY and CDR2 SVGAGI come from the germline V gene. With V trimmed by 0 bases and J by 5 bases, 7 bases remained unmatched. The CDR3 reads CASSYSRLAEDNEQFF. CDR3 bases: TGTGCCAGCAGTTACTCGCGGCTAGCGGAGGACAATGAGCAGTTCTTC.

This sequence joins TRBV30 and TRBJ1-2; a possible D gene is TRBD1 (5 bases). Germline loops: CDR1 GTSNPN, CDR2 SVGIG (reference sequence). V shed 5 bases and J shed 0 bases, with 16 bases lying between them. The CDR3 loop spans 15 amino acids. As DNA, the CDR3 is TGTGCCTGGTTGGGGGGGGGAAGGGCTAACTATGGCTACACCTTC. It encodes CAWLGGGRANYGYTF.

The rearrangement joins TRBV30 to TRBJ1-1; D gene ambiguous. V lost 4 bases to trimming and J lost 0 bases, with 9 bases between them. This CDR3 contains 13 residues. Germline CDR1 and CDR2: GTSNPN and SVGIG (reference sequence). In nucleotides, the CDR3 is TGTGCCTGGATGGAGGGCTTGAACACTGAAGCTTTCTTT. It yields the protein CAWMEGLNTEAFF.

This rearrangement joins TRBV28 to TRBJ1-2, with 8 bases lining up with TRBD1. The CDR3 sequence is 16 residues long. Losses at the gene ends were 8 bases for V and 7 bases for J; bases not matched to a gene: 18. Germline V gene sequence: CDR1 MDHEN, CDR2 SYDVKM. CDR3 amino acids: CASRKGDRPLVGGYTF. In DNA form, the CDR3 reads TGTGCCAGCCGAAAAGGGGACAGGCCTCTCGTGGGTGGCTACACCTTC.

The rearrangement joins TRBV7-9 to TRBJ1-1; 8 bases agree with TRBD1. CDR1 and CDR2 from the germline V gene are SEHNR and FQNEAQ (reference sequence). V was clipped by 5 bases and J by 5 bases; unmatched bases: 10. CDR3 length: 15 residues. The CDR3 region is CASSQWDRRDTEAFF. The CDR3 DNA sequence: TGTGCCAGCAGCCAATGGGACAGGAGAGATACTGAAGCTTTCTTT.

V usage is TRBV30 and J usage is TRBJ2-5, with a tentative D call TRBD2 (6 bases). V gave up 1 base and J gave up 4 bases, with 13 bases separating them. Germline V gene lookup returns CDR1 GTSNPN and CDR2 SVGIG (reference sequence). The CDR3 is made up of 14 amino acids. The CDR3 loop is CAWSAGDSRETQYF. The CDR3 nucleotides are TGTGCCTGGAGTGCGGGGGACTCCCGAGAGACCCAGTACTTC.

The chain joins TRBV2 to TRBJ1-4, with 7 bases matching TRBD1. V lost 6 bases and J lost 10; bases outside the gene matches: 11. This CDR3 region has 14 residues. The germline CDR1 and CDR2 sequences are SNHLY and FYNNEI. The CDR3 coding sequence is TGTGCCAGCAGCAACTTGGGACAGAGGGGAAAACTGTTTTTT. It specifies CASSNLGQRGKLFF. Supplemented by reference TRBV2 and TRBJ1-4, the full variable domain reads EPEVTQTPSHQVTQMGQEVILRCVPISNHLYFYWYRQILGQKVEFLVSFYNNEISEKSEIFDDQFSVERPDGSNFTLKIRSTKLEDSAMYFCASSNLGQRGKLFFGSGTQLSVL.